The 8 T cell receptor beta chains in this list originate from one sample, sequenced in a study of T-cell reconstitution after alpha-beta-depleted transplantation in children. Preparation of the TCRbeta library used unique molecular identifiers. Each CDR3 protein gets one entry after TCRdb re-called the PCR reads with MiXCR. Of over 550,000 distinct CDR3 sequences listed, under 12% are singletons. Specimen: PBMCs from the stem cell graft donor, collected from the stem cell graft. All receptors derive from a human donor who donated a stem cell graft to a child with acute myeloid leukemia.

This rearrangement joins TRBV27 to TRBJ1-4; D unresolved. CDR1 MNHEY and CDR2 SMNVEV come from the germline V gene (reference sequence). V was clipped by 8 bases and J by 2 bases, with 9 bases between them. The CDR3 has 13 amino acids. The CDR3 spells CASYEPTNEKLFF. CDR3 in DNA: TGTGCCAGCTATGAGCCGACTAATGAAAAACTGTTTTTT.

The chain joins TRBV30 to TRBJ2-3, with unresolved D. Between the trimmed V and J ends, which lost 2 bases and 5 bases, there was a span of 14 bases. This CDR3 is 14 amino acids long. Germline assignment: CDR1 GTSNPN and CDR2 SVGIG (reference sequence). The CDR3 is CAWSPRPPGDTQYF. CDR3 DNA: TGTGCCTGGAGTCCCAGGCCCCCGGGAGATACGCAGTATTTT. Full variable domain (rest looked up from reference TRBV30 and TRBJ2-3): SQTIHQWPATLVQPVGSPLSLECTVEGTSNPNLYWYRQAAGRGLQLLFYSVGIGQISSEVPQNLSASRPQDRQFILSSKKLLLSDSGFYLCAWSPRPPGDTQYFGPGTRLTVL.

The gene calls are TRBV20-1 and TRBJ2-1, with D unresolved. CDR1 and CDR2 from the germline V gene are DFQATT and SNEGSKA (reference sequence). V lost 5 bases, J lost 10 bases, and 21 bases lay in between. The CDR3 sequence is 14 residues long. Here the CDR3 DNA reads TGCAGTGCTCGTAGGGTGGGGTATAGCAAGGAGCAGTTCTTC. Residues: CSARRVGYSKEQFF.

This clonotype was seen a handful of times. The CDR3 bases are TGTGCCAGCAGCTTAGCAGCGAGCACCTACAATGAGCAGTTCTTC. Protein product: CASSLAASTYNEQFF. The V gene is TRBV7-2, the J gene TRBJ2-1, with D uncertain. The ends were cut back, 0 bases at V and 2 bases at J, with 8 bases in the middle. This CDR3 region has 15 residues. Germline CDR1 reads SGHTA; CDR2 reads FQGNSA.

This clonotype was seen many times. The genes are TRBV6-1 and TRBJ2-5; TRBD2 matches 9 bases. The CDR3 runs to 14 residues. The V segment lost 2 bases and the J segment 4 bases; nucleotides outside the gene matches: 2. CDR1 and CDR2 from the germline V gene are MNHNS and SASEGT. CDR3 DNA: TGTGCCAGCAGTGAAAGCGGGAGGCGAGAGACCCAGTACTTC. This encodes CASSESGRRETQYF.

The V and J genes are TRBV7-9 and TRBJ1-2, with D tentatively TRBD1 (6 bases). The V end was cut by 7 bases, the J end by 14 bases, with 20 bases between. Germline V gene lookup returns CDR1 SEHNR and CDR2 FQNEAQ (reference sequence). The CDR3 length is 12 residues. CDR3 protein: CASTSGGHRKTF. Here the CDR3 DNA reads TGTGCCAGCACATCCGGGGGCCATCGCAAAACCTTC.

The chain combines TRBV7-2 with TRBJ2-3; D is possibly TRBD1 or TRBD2 (6 bases each). The CDR3 runs to 17 residues. The V and J ends lost 4 bases and 5 bases respectively, with 22 bases between them. Germline lookup yields CDR1 SGHTA and CDR2 FQGNSA. The CDR3 loop is CASSSGISRGGGDTQYF. The DNA for the CDR3 is TGTGCCAGCAGCTCAGGGATTTCTAGAGGGGGAGGAGATACGCAGTATTTT. The variable domain in full, completed from reference TRBV7-2 and TRBJ2-3, reads GAGVSQSPSNKVTEKGKDVELRCDPISGHTALYWYRQSLGQGLEFLIYFQGNSAPDKSGLPSDRFSAERTGGSVSTLTIQRTQQEDSAVYLCASSSGISRGGGDTQYFGPGTRLTVL.

The gene calls are TRBV7-9 and TRBJ2-7, with TRBD2 matching over 7 bases. V was pared by 2 bases and J by 4 bases, with 5 bases of the junction left unmatched. Per germline, CDR1 SEHNR and CDR2 FQNEAQ (reference sequence). The CDR3 length is 14 residues. CDR3 protein: CASSLILSGYEQYF. CDR3 nucleotide sequence: TGTGCCAGCAGCTTAATTCTTAGCGGGTACGAGCAGTACTTC.